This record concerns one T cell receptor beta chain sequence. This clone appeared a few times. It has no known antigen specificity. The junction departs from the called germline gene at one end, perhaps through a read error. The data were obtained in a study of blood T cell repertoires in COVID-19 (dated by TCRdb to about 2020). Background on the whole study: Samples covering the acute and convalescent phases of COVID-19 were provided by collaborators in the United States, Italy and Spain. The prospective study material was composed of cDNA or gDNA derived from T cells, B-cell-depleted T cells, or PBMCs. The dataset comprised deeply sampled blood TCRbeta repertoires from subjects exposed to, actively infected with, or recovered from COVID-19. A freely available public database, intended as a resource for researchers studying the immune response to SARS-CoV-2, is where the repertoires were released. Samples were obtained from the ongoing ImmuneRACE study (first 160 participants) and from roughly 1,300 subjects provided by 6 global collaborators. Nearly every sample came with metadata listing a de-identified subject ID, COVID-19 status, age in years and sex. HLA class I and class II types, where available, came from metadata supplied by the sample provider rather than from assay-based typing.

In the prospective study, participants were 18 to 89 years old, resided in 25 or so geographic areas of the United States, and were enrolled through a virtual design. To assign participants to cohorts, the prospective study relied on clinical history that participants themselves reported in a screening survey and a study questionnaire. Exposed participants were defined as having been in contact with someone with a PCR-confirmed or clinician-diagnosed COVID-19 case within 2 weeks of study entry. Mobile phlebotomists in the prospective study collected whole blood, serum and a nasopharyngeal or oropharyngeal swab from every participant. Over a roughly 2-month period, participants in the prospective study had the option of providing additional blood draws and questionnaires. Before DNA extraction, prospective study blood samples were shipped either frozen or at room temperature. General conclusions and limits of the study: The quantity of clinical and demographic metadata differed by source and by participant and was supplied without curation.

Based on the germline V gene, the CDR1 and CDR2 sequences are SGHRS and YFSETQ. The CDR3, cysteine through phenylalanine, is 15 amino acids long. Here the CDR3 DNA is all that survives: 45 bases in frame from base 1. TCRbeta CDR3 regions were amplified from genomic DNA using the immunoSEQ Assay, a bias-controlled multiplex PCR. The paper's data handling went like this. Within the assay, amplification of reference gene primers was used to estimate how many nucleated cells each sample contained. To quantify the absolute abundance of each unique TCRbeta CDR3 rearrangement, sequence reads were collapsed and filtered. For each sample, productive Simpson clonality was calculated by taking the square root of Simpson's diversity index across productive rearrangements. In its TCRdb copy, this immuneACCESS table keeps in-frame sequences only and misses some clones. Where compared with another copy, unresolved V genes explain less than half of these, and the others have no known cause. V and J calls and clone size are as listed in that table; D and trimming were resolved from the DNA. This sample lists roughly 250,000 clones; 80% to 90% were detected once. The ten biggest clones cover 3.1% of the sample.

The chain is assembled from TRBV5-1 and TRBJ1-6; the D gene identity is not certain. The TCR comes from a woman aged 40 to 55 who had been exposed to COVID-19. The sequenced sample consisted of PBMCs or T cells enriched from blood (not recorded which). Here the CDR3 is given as CASSLAGGKNSPLHF. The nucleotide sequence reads TGTGCCAGCAGCTTGGCGGGAGGGAAGAATTCACCCCTCCACTTT.